What follows is one T cell receptor (beta chain) and its context. This clonotype was picked up many times. Its antigen remains undetermined. Base qualities are missing; no much larger clone stands one base away. These data originate in a study of T-cell reconstitution after alpha-beta-depleted transplantation in children listed by TCRdb under 2016. Study-level background: Using TCR repertoire profiling, the study followed T-cell immune reconstitution in a quantitative way in children after TCRalphabeta/CD19-depleted allogeneic hematopoietic cell transplantation.

V and J are trimmed by 5 bases and 5 bases, and the gene matches miss 12 bases of the junction. From the germline V gene, CDR1 is SQVTM and CDR2 is ANQGSEA. The CDR3 sequence holds 15 residues, the cysteine and phenylalanine included. The sequence is cut down to CDR3 DNA, 45 bases in frame from base 1. Libraries were constructed by PCR. Data came from an Illumina HiSeq 2500. TCR libraries were prepared with molecular barcoding, using unique molecular identifiers to normalize TCRbeta repertoire quantification. TCRdb reprocessing: public reads trimmed at Q25 with fastp, clones called with MiXCR, in-frame beta chains kept. CDR3 protein duplicates are merged, each entry listing the most common genes and DNA. The sample yields 150,000 to 250,000 distinct CDR3 sequences; less than 15% were counted once. The ten most abundant clones make up about 12% of the sample.

The material sequenced was PBMCs from the stem cell graft donor, taken from the stem cell graft. The chain couples TRBV29-1 to TRBJ1-1; 9 of the junction bases match TRBD1. This receptor was obtained from a human donor who donated a stem cell graft to a child with acute lymphoblastic leukemia. CDR3 loop: CSVRFTGGEGTEAFF. The DNA sequence follows: TGCAGCGTTAGATTCACAGGGGGCGAGGGTACTGAAGCTTTCTTT.